One and the same sample provided the 30 T cell receptor beta chains below, sequenced in a study of control samples from healthy donors and cancer patients. Here immunoSEQ multiplex PCR was the method, and the copy in TCRdb shows in-frame clones only, minus some. Of more than 100,000 clones in the sample, about 89% were seen once. Specimen: PBMCs. Source of these receptors: a man aged 55-75 years with lung cancer.

This clone was seen only once. The gene calls are TRBV4-1 and TRBJ1-2; D not certain. The V end lost 4 bases, the J end lost 0 bases, and 12 bases lay between the germline ends. Germline CDR1 and CDR2: MGHRA and YSYEKL. This CDR3 region has 15 residues. The CDR3: CASSPSGSANYGYTF. The CDR3 coding sequence is TGCGCCAGCAGCCCTTCGGGCTCAGCTAACTATGGCTACACCTTC.

V is TRBV27 and J is TRBJ1-5; possible D gene TRBD1, 6 bases. There are 15 residues in the CDR3. CDR1 is MNHEY and CDR2 is SMNVEV in the germline V gene (reference sequence). V lost 5 bases and J 6 bases, leaving 17 bases between the germline ends. CDR3 DNA sequence: TGTGCCAGCAGTCCCGCCGGGGGCGCGGGTCAGCCCCAGCATTTT. Translated, it gives CASSPAGGAGQPQHF.

This chain joins TRBV6-4 and TRBJ1-2; TRBD1 matches at 12 bases. CDR3 length: 14 residues. The germline V gene encodes CDR1 MRHNA and CDR2 SNTAGT. V lost 6 bases to trimming and J lost 7 bases; unmatched junction nucleotides: 6. CDR3 region: CASRPGQGARGYTF. CDR3 in DNA: TGTGCCAGCAGACCGGGACAGGGGGCGCGTGGCTACACCTTC.

The chain combines TRBV14 with TRBJ1-3, with 7 bases identical to TRBD1. This CDR3 has 19 amino acids. Per germline, CDR1 SGHDN and CDR2 FVKESK. V shed 1 base and J 2 bases; nucleotides not matched to a gene: 14. As DNA, the CDR3 is TGTGCCAGCAGCCAAGGTGTGACTCGACAGGGAATTACTGGAAACACCATATATTTT. This encodes CASSQGVTRQGITGNTIYF.

The sample holds a few counts of this clone. The chain combines TRBV5-6 with TRBJ1-5, with unresolved D. Germline lookup yields CDR1 SGHDT and CDR2 YYEEEE. With 0 bases removed from V and 9 bases from J, the gap between germline ends came to 7 bases. This CDR3 has 12 amino acids. In DNA form, the CDR3 reads TGTGCCAGCAGCTTGGGTACGCGGCCCCAGCATTTT. It yields the protein CASSLGTRPQHF.

This sequence joins TRBV14 and TRBJ2-5, with D perhaps matching TRBD1 (6 bases). There are 13 residues in the CDR3. The germline gives CDR1 SGHDN, CDR2 FVKESK. V was trimmed by 4 bases and J by 4 bases, leaving 10 bases between them. This chain's CDR3 is CASSRVQGETQYF. The CDR3 bases are TGTGCCAGCAGCCGAGTACAGGGAGAGACCCAGTACTTC.

For the CDR3, the DNA is TGTGCCAGCAGTGCTGGGACAGGGGTAAGCAATCAGCCCCAGCATTTT. Translating gives CASSAGTGVSNQPQHF. This chain joins TRBV27 and TRBJ1-5, with TRBD1 matching 10 bases. The germline CDR1 and CDR2 sequences are MNHEY and SMNVEV (reference sequence). The CDR3 consists of 16 residues. J was trimmed by 1 base and V by 5 bases; bases with no gene match: 5.

The chain recombines TRBV29-1 with TRBJ2-1; 9 bases fit TRBD1. The germline gives CDR1 SQVTM, CDR2 ANQGSEA. J lost 7 bases, V lost 6 bases, and 4 bases had no gene match. This CDR3 is built from 12 residues. As DNA, the CDR3 is TGCAGCGTCCGACAGGGGGGAAATGAGCAGTTCTTC. Translating gives CSVRQGGNEQFF.

V is TRBV6-5 and J is TRBJ1-2; TRBD1 aligns across 7 bases. This CDR3 region has 15 residues. CDR1 and CDR2 (germline): MNHEY, SVGAGI. Trimming removed 5 bases from V and 8 bases from J; junction bases left unmatched: 14. The CDR3 reads CASSRDREPTGGYTF. The CDR3 bases are TGTGCCAGCAGTAGAGACAGGGAACCGACGGGGGGCTACACCTTC.

The chain has TRBV7-9 and TRBJ2-7; D is undetermined. The CDR3 runs to 12 residues. V lost 5 bases and J 1 base, leaving 6 bases between the germline ends. CDR1 is SEHNR, CDR2 FQNEAQ, per germline (reference sequence). The CDR3 protein is CASSLQSYEQYF. CDR3 nucleotide sequence: TGTGCCAGCAGCCTACAGTCCTACGAGCAGTACTTC. Supplemented by reference TRBV7-9 and TRBJ2-7, the full variable domain reads DTGVSQNPRHKITKRGQNVTFRCDPISEHNRLYWYRQTLGQGPEFLTYFQNEAQLEKSRLLSDRFSAERPKGSFSTLEIQRTEQGDSAMYLCASSLQSYEQYFGPGTRLTVT.

This CDR3 reads CAREQYPAYGYTF. Written as DNA, the CDR3 is TGTGCCAGGGAACAGTATCCCGCCTATGGCTACACCTTC. V and J are TRBV7-9 and TRBJ1-2; unclear D gene. The CDR3 loop spans 13 amino acids. V lost 9 bases and J lost 4, with 15 bases in between. Germline assignment: CDR1 SEHNR and CDR2 FQNEAQ (reference sequence).

The sample holds one count of this clone. The chain joins TRBV7-2 to TRBJ2-5; unclear D gene. Per the germline V gene, CDR1 is SGHTA and CDR2 is FQGNSA. V was cut by 1 base and J by 5 bases, with 8 bases left in between. The CDR3 runs to 13 residues. CDR3 DNA sequence: TGTGCCAGCAGCTTAGTTGCGAGCGAGACCCAGTACTTC. It specifies CASSLVASETQYF.

The chain employs TRBV18 and TRBJ2-7; D not resolved. This CDR3 region has 14 residues. V lost 2 bases to trimming and J lost 0 bases, with 8 bases between them. Germline V gene data show CDR1 as KGHSH and CDR2 as LQKENI. CDR3 sequence (DNA): TGTGCCAGCTCACCAGGACGGAGCTCCTACGAGCAGTACGTC. It yields the protein CASSPGRSSYEQYV.

The chain is built from TRBV29-1 and TRBJ1-1; D perhaps matches TRBD1 (5 bases). Trimming stripped 7 bases from V and 6 bases from J, with 18 bases between. The CDR3 totals 13 residues. Germline V gene data show CDR1 as SQVTM and CDR2 as ANQGSEA. Here the CDR3 reads CSGTQGIRAEAFF. CDR3 in DNA: TGCAGCGGTACCCAGGGTATTCGGGCTGAAGCTTTCTTT.

The rearrangement joins TRBV9 to TRBJ1-2, with TRBD1 identical over 7 bases. This CDR3 comprises 15 residues. CDR1 is SGDLS, CDR2 YYNGEE, per germline. V was pared by 4 bases and J by 4 bases, with 10 bases of the junction left unmatched. CDR3 nucleotides: TGTGCCAGCAGCCCTTCGCCGGACAGGTCCTATGGCTACACCTTC. This codes for CASSPSPDRSYGYTF. Together with reference TRBV9 and TRBJ1-2, the CDR3 gives the full variable domain: DSGVTQTPKHLITATGQRVTLRCSPRSGDLSVYWYQQSLDQGLQFLIQYYNGEERAKGNILERFSAQQFPDLHSELNLSSLELGDSALYFCASSPSPDRSYGYTFGSGTRLTVV.

V and J are TRBV27 and TRBJ2-3, with TRBD2 identical over 15 bases. Germline CDR1 MNHEY, CDR2 SMNVEV (reference sequence). The CDR3 has 19 residues. J lost 3 bases, V lost 7 bases, and 14 bases had no gene match. CDR3 amino acids: CASIQSGLAGGPLTDTQYF. As DNA, the CDR3 is TGTGCCAGCATCCAGTCCGGACTAGCGGGGGGGCCCCTTACAGATACGCAGTATTTT.

This chain links TRBV6-1 with TRBJ1-2; D is undetermined. The germline CDR1 and CDR2 sequences are MNHNS and SASEGT. This CDR3 has 13 residues. V lost 1 base and J lost 3, with 6 bases in between. The CDR3 DNA reads TGTGCCAGCAGTGAAGAGACCTACTATGGCTACACCTTC. Translation: CASSEETYYGYTF.

The chain couples TRBV7-7 to TRBJ2-5; 9 bases agree with TRBD1. The CDR3 consists of 13 residues. After removal of 5 bases from V and 3 bases from J, the junction contained 1 base not matched to a gene. Germline V gives CDR1 SSHAT, CDR2 FNYEAQ (reference sequence). CDR3 sequence: CASSRDREETQYF. CDR3 nucleotide sequence: TGTGCCAGCAGCAGGGACAGGGAAGAGACCCAGTACTTC.

V gene TRBV7-3 combines with J gene TRBJ2-6; D is possibly TRBD1 (6 bases). V was trimmed by 5 bases and J by 0 bases, leaving 8 bases between them. The germline V gene has CDR1 SGHTA and CDR2 FQGTGA. The CDR3 sequence is 15 residues long. The CDR3 sequence: CASSTQGSGANVLTF. DNA for the CDR3: TGTGCCAGCAGCACACAGGGCTCTGGGGCCAACGTCCTGACTTTC.

V and J are TRBV5-6 and TRBJ2-5; weak D call: TRBD2 (7 bases). The V gene's germline CDR1 is SGHDT and CDR2 YYEEEE. The V gene lost 2 bases and the J gene lost 2 bases, with 19 bases spanning the gap. This CDR3 has 17 amino acids. CDR3 sequence: CASSFSSAGRGQETQYF. The CDR3 bases are TGTGCCAGCAGCTTCAGTTCGGCGGGGAGGGGGCAAGAGACCCAGTACTTC.

The chain carries TRBV9 and TRBJ2-1; a weak D match, TRBD2 (5 bases). The V end was cut by 2 bases, the J end by 8 bases, with 8 bases between. The germline V gene has CDR1 SGDLS and CDR2 YYNGEE. This CDR3 is built from 12 residues. CDR3 nucleotides: TGTGCCAGCAGCGTTCGGGGAGATGAGCAGTTCTTC. This sequence encodes CASSVRGDEQFF.

The J gene is TRBJ1-2, the V gene TRBV6-5; D gene uncertain. The CDR3 runs to 13 residues. V shed 7 bases and J shed 0 bases, with 9 bases lying between them. CDR1 is MNHEY and CDR2 is SVGAGI in the germline V gene. In DNA form, the CDR3 reads TGTGCCAGCAACCGGGGTACTAACTATGGCTACACCTTC. Translated: CASNRGTNYGYTF.

The chain carries TRBV7-2 and TRBJ1-2; D may be TRBD1 (5 bases). CDR1 is SGHTA, CDR2 FQGNSA, per germline. V was clipped by 8 bases and J by 5 bases, with 15 bases between them. The CDR3 runs 13 residues. The CDR3: CASGGGVGYGYTF. DNA for the CDR3: TGTGCCAGCGGCGGGGGAGTGGGTTATGGCTACACCTTC.

The chain employs TRBV24-1 and TRBJ1-2; 7 bases line up with TRBD1. The CDR3 has 14 residues. The V and J ends lost 4 bases and 3 bases, in that order; junction bases with no gene match: 4. Germline V gene data show CDR1 as KGHDR and CDR2 as SFDVKD. In nucleotides, the CDR3 is TGTGCCACCAGTGACGGGACAGACGACTATGGCTACACCTTC. Its protein product is CATSDGTDDYGYTF.

This clone was detected once. V and J are TRBV6-5 and TRBJ2-1, with TRBD1 as a possible D gene (5 bases). The V and J ends lost 11 bases and 3 bases respectively, with 14 bases between them. The germline V gene has CDR1 MNHEY and CDR2 SVGAGI. There are 13 residues in the CDR3. This chain's CDR3 is CAVAGNDYNEQFF. Here the CDR3 DNA reads TGTGCCGTAGCAGGGAATGACTACAATGAGCAGTTCTTC.

The chain couples TRBV5-4 to TRBJ1-1; TRBD1 agrees at 7 bases. Germline values: CDR1 SGHNT, CDR2 YYREEE (reference sequence). The CDR3 is 14 residues long. The junction had 4 bases not matched to a gene; V was cut back by 4 bases and J by 1 base. CDR3 DNA: TGTGCCAGCAGCCGGGACAGCTCGAACACTGAAGCTTTCTTT. Protein sequence: CASSRDSSNTEAFF.

This chain links TRBV5-4 with TRBJ1-1; possible D gene TRBD1, 6 bases. Germline lookup yields CDR1 SGHNT and CDR2 YYREEE (reference sequence). The CDR3 is made up of 14 amino acids. V was pared by 4 bases and J by 1 base, with 11 bases between. CDR3 bases: TGTGCCAGCAGCGTACCACAGGGGAACACTGAAGCTTTCTTT. As protein: CASSVPQGNTEAFF.

The V gene is TRBV2, the J gene TRBJ1-1; D remains unclear. This CDR3 spans 13 amino acids. V lost 6 bases, J lost 0 bases, and 8 bases lay in between. Germline V gene sequence: CDR1 SNHLY, CDR2 FYNNEI. The CDR3 nucleotides read TGTGCCAGCAGACCGACGATGAACACTGAAGCTTTCTTT. Translation gives CASRPTMNTEAFF.

The V call is TRBV6-7, the J call TRBJ1-4; the D gene is possibly TRBD1 (5 bases). TRBV6-7 is given ORF status, its function remaining uncertain. V dropped 0 bases and J dropped 8 bases, with 19 bases sitting between them. The CDR3 has 17 amino acids. The CDR3 nucleotides are TGTGCCAGCAGTTACTCGATGATGCGGGACTCTAGGGAAAAACTGTTTTTT. Its protein is CASSYSMMRDSREKLFF.

Here the CDR3 reads CASSYLGAGGEKLFF. CDR3 nucleotides: TGTGCCAGCAGTTACTTAGGCGCGGGGGGTGAAAAACTGTTTTTT. The genes are TRBV6-5 and TRBJ1-4, with D possibly matching TRBD1 (5 bases). The V end lost 1 base, the J end lost 7 bases, and 13 bases lay between the germline ends. The CDR3 extends over 15 amino acids. Germline V CDR1 and CDR2: MNHEY, SVGAGI.